The sequence of this T cell receptor beta chain was determined in a study of cytomegalovirus exposure and HLA in healthy donors. As for the study in general: HLA-typed donors were the source of approximately 85 million unique TCRs, which an early data release held.

This clone was seen only once. The PCR ran on 60 Vbeta and 13 Jbeta primers. Clones were sequenced by immunoSEQ multiplex PCR, and TCRdb holds only the in-frame ones, with some missing. The table shows around 140,000 clones, with over 65% occurring only once. Germline assignment: CDR1 SGHAT and CDR2 FQNNGV. The V and J ends lost 3 bases and 8 bases respectively, with 13 bases between them. The CDR3 extends over 13 amino acids. Sequenced: PBMCs. The chain recombines TRBV11-2 with TRBJ1-2; D is ambiguous. The sequence came from a female donor in good health and CMV-seronegative. The CDR3 here is CASSLGRSAGYTF. The CDR3 nucleotides read TGTGCCAGCAGCTTGGGCAGGTCGGCAGGCTACACCTTC.